This is a list of T cell receptor beta chains from one sample in a study of OX40 agonist ivuxolimab in advanced cancers. The method was immunoSEQ multiplex PCR; TCRdb's version includes in-frame clones alone and lacks a portion of them. This table has 25,000 to 35,000 clones, about 88% appearing once. Sequences were derived from CD4+ or CD8+ T cells sorted from blood, sampled in a trial of the OX40 agonist ivuxolimab. The source of these receptors is an adult with an advanced solid tumor such as melanoma, head and neck, liver or kidney cancer. Both conserved end residues are part of each CDR3. Fields, in order: J gene, CDR3 length, clone size, D gene, V gene, CDR3 DNA, CDR3 protein. The D gene is left open where the match is weak. Size tells how often a clone was seen (once, few, many) or the class of an expanded clone, and some rows leave it out.

J: TRBJ2-2
length: 15
size: NA
D: TRBD1
V: TRBV13
DNA: TGTGCCAGCAGCACCCGGGACAGCTACACCGGGGAGCTGTTTTTT
CDR3: CASSTRDSYTGELFF

J: TRBJ2-3
length: 15
size: NA
D: NA
V: TRBV4-1
DNA: TGCGCCAGCAGGACACAGGATACGGTCGCAGATACGCAGTATTTT
CDR3: CASRTQDTVADTQYF

J: TRBJ1-2
length: 17
size: NA
D: NA
V: TRBV11-2
DNA: TGTGCCAGCAGTCTCTCGGGGGGGCAGAAGGTAGTCTATGGCTACACCTTC
CDR3: CASSLSGGQKVVYGYTF

J: TRBJ2-7
length: 14
size: NA
D: TRBD1
V: TRBV5-6
DNA: TGTGCCAGCAGCTTTCTGACAGGGGGGGCCGAGCAGTACTTC
CDR3: CASSFLTGGAEQYF

J: TRBJ1-2
length: 14
size: NA
D: NA
V: TRBV6-5
DNA: TGTGCCAGCAGCCTCGCCGAGGGAGGCTATGGCTACACCTTC
CDR3: CASSLAEGGYGYTF

J: TRBJ2-1
length: 16
size: few
D: TRBD2
V: TRBV9
DNA: TGTGCCAGCAGCCCGGAAGGGCGGGGGGGCCAAAATGAGCAGTTCTTC
CDR3: CASSPEGRGGQNEQFF

J: TRBJ2-1
length: 12
size: NA
D: NA
V: TRBV7-9
DNA: TGTGCCAGCAGCTCCCCAGTGGATGAGCAGTTCTTC
CDR3: CASSSPVDEQFF

J: TRBJ2-2
length: 12
size: NA
D: NA
V: TRBV6-5
DNA: TGTGCCAGCAGTTGGGGACACAGGGAGCTGTTTTTT
CDR3: CASSWGHRELFF

J: TRBJ2-7
length: 18
size: NA
D: TRBD1
V: TRBV18
DNA: TGTGCCAGCTCACCACGAGGGACAGAATATATCGGATTCTACGAGCAGTACTTC
CDR3: CASSPRGTEYIGFYEQYF

J: TRBJ1-6
length: 15
size: NA
D: NA
V: TRBV27
DNA: TGTGCCAGCAGTTTAACCGTAAGACAGGATTCACCCCTCCACTTT
CDR3: CASSLTVRQDSPLHF

J: TRBJ2-7
length: 12
size: few
D: NA
V: TRBV5-4
DNA: TGTGCCAGCAGCCTTAGCCCCTACGAGCAGTACTTC
CDR3: CASSLSPYEQYF

J: TRBJ2-1
length: 13
size: NA
D: NA
V: TRBV28
DNA: TGTGCCAGCAGTTTCGGGGGAGACAATGAGCAGTTCTTC
CDR3: CASSFGGDNEQFF

J: TRBJ2-1
length: 16
size: once
D: TRBD1
V: TRBV5-1
DNA: TGCGCCAGCAGCTCGGGACAGGGGTGGGATGGGAAAGAGCAGTTCTTC
CDR3: CASSSGQGWDGKEQFF

J: TRBJ1-1
length: 15
size: NA
D: NA
V: TRBV4-3
DNA: TGCGCCAGCAGCCAGGGAGCGTCCACAGCCACTGAAGCTTTCTTT
CDR3: CASSQGASTATEAFF

J: TRBJ2-5
length: 15
size: NA
D: TRBD1
V: TRBV4-1
DNA: TGCGCCAGCGGGGCCGAAGGGGGCCAGCTGGAGACCCAGTACTTC
CDR3: CASGAEGGQLETQYF

J: TRBJ1-2
length: 13
size: NA
D: NA
V: TRBV6-1
DNA: TGTGCCAGCAGTGAATGGATGGTAGATGGCTACACCTTC
CDR3: CASSEWMVDGYTF

J: TRBJ2-1
length: 13
size: NA
D: NA
V: TRBV11-3
DNA: TGTGCCAGCAGCCCAGGTACTTCCCATCGGCAGTTCTTC
CDR3: CASSPGTSHRQFF

J: TRBJ1-5
length: 15
size: few
D: NA
V: TRBV30
DNA: TGTGCCTGGAGTGTATTACACTATAGCAATCAGCCCCAGCATTTT
CDR3: CAWSVLHYSNQPQHF

J: TRBJ2-1
length: 18
size: NA
D: TRBD2
V: TRBV7-9
DNA: TGTGCCAGCAGCTCCGACTTGGTGGGGGGGAGCTCCTACAATGAGCAGTTCTTC
CDR3: CASSSDLVGGSSYNEQFF

J: TRBJ1-5
length: 13
size: once
D: NA
V: TRBV2
DNA: TGTGCCATCAAGAGGGCAGTCAATCAGCCCCAGCATTTT
CDR3: CAIKRAVNQPQHF

J: TRBJ1-3
length: 15
size: NA
D: NA
V: TRBV10-2
DNA: TGCGCCAGCAGTGAGTCGACGTGGGCTGGAAACACCATATATTTT
CDR3: CASSESTWAGNTIYF

J: TRBJ2-5
length: 11
size: NA
D: NA
V: TRBV27
DNA: TGTGCCAGCAGTTCCCAAGAGACCCAGTACTTC
CDR3: CASSSQETQYF

J: TRBJ2-2
length: 14
size: few
D: NA
V: TRBV28
DNA: TGTGCCAGCAGTCCCTACTCCGCATCGGGGGAGCTGTTTTTT
CDR3: CASSPYSASGELFF